This T cell receptor beta chain was observed in a study of neoadjuvant anti-PD-1 for oral cavity cancer. This clone has a handful of counts. No antigen is known for it. CDR1 and CDR2 (germline): LNHDA, SQIVND (reference sequence). V was pared by 3 bases and J by 5 bases, with 5 bases between. The length of the CDR3 is 12 residues. Findings and caveats of the study: Each response group had just three patients in TCR analyses.

The time point: after neoadjuvant nivolumab, at surgical resection. Cohort: HPV-negative, locally advanced oral cavity squamous cell carcinoma patients. PBMC libraries mostly used 450 to 600 ng of input genomic DNA, with six replicates per sample. The protocol was immunoSEQ multiplex PCR, while the TCRdb copy is restricted to in-frame clones and leaves out a portion. The sample holds 73,000 or so clones, 85% seen once. The chain has TRBV19 and TRBJ2-1; D not certain. The sequence came from a person between 35 and 79 years old with oral cavity squamous cell carcinoma. The source material was PBMCs, sampled after nivolumab (anti-PD-1) treatment. The CDR3: CASSIYDNEQFF. DNA of the CDR3: TGTGCCAGTAGTATTTACGACAATGAGCAGTTCTTC.